Listed below are T cell receptor beta chains from one sample, sequenced in a study of Graves' ophthalmopathy and Graves' hyperthyroidism. Via MiXCR, TCRdb re-called the multiplex PCR reads, giving one row per CDR3 protein. The table lists 740,000 or so distinct CDR3 sequences, about 44% of them singletons. The specimen was peripheral blood. These TCRs come from an adult man with Graves' ophthalmopathy. The CDR3 runs from the conserved cysteine through the conserved F or W. A D gene is named only where the DNA matches it firmly. Clone size is shown for a subset of rows, as once, few, many or a class of expanded clone.

CDR3nt,CDR3aa,j_gene,v_gene,abundance,len,d_gene
TGCAGCGTTTCTAGCGGCACCGGGGAGCTGTTTTTT,CSVSSGTGELFF,TRBJ2-2,TRBV29-1,many,12,TRBD2
TGTGCCAGCAGCTTGACAGGGGCTTACACTGAAGCTTTCTTT,CASSLTGAYTEAFF,TRBJ1-1,TRBV5-5,many,14,TRBD1
TGTGCTAGTGGTTTGTCACCCGACAGGGGGGGAGAGACCCAGTACTTC,CASGLSPDRGGETQYF,TRBJ2-5,TRBV12-5,NA,16,TRBD1
TGTGCCAGCGTTGGACTGGAAAGCAATCAGCCCCAGCATTTT,CASVGLESNQPQHF,TRBJ1-5,TRBV25-1,NA,14,NA
TGTGCCGGCAGCCATCCGGGGGGGTTCGTCGAGCAGTACTTC,CAGSHPGGFVEQYF,TRBJ2-7,TRBV7-9,NA,14,TRBD2
TGTGCCAGCAGACCGGGACAGGGTATCGGGGAGCTGTTTTTT,CASRPGQGIGELFF,TRBJ2-2,TRBV5-4,few,14,TRBD1
TGTGCCAGCAGGGGACAGGGGCTCTTTCAGCCCCAGTACTTC,CASRGQGLFQPQYF,TRBJ2-5,TRBV2,NA,14,TRBD1
TGTGCCAGCGTCGGACAGGGAGTAGGTGGTGGCTACACCTTC,CASVGQGVGGGYTF,TRBJ1-2,TRBV25-1,NA,14,TRBD1
TGTGCCAGCAGCTTAGTTGGGACAGGGGTCAGCGAGCAGTACTTC,CASSLVGTGVSEQYF,TRBJ2-7,TRBV7-2,few,15,TRBD1
TGTGCCAGCAGTTCGAACCTCGCGGCCTACGAGCAGTACTTC,CASSSNLAAYEQYF,TRBJ2-7,TRBV12-3/TRBV12-4,NA,14,NA
TGTGCCAGCATCACCTCGGCGGGAATAGGCACTGAAGCTTTCTTT,CASITSAGIGTEAFF,TRBJ1-1,TRBV2,NA,15,NA
TGTGCCAGCAGCTGTCAATTAGGGCGATACGAGCAGTACTTC,CASSCQLGRYEQYF,TRBJ2-7,TRBV14,NA,14,NA
TGTGCCAGCAGCTTAAACAGCGAGCAGTACTTC,CASSLNSEQYF,TRBJ2-7,TRBV7-9,many,11,NA
TGCGCCAGCAGCCAAGGTCTCGGAACCCACTACGAGCAGTACTTC,CASSQGLGTHYEQYF,TRBJ2-7,TRBV4-1,many,15,NA
TGTGCCAGCAGTGCTAGTCTGGGCCACGAGCAGTACTTC,CASSASLGHEQYF,TRBJ2-7,TRBV2,once,13,NA
TGTGCCAGCAGCTTGGACAGGGTAACCTATAATTCACCCCTCCACTTT,CASSLDRVTYNSPLHF,TRBJ1-6,TRBV7-2,NA,16,TRBD1
TGTGCCAGCAGCCGCTTGGACAATTCACCCCTCCACTTT,CASSRLDNSPLHF,TRBJ1-6,TRBV7-9,many,13,NA
TGCAGTGCTAGAGATTGGGTCAGGGGCGCCCAAACTGAAGCTTTCTTT,CSARDWVRGAQTEAFF,TRBJ1-1,TRBV20-1,few,16,NA
TGTGCCAGCAGCGACACGACAGGGGGGGATCAGCCCCAGCATTTT,CASSDTTGGDQPQHF,TRBJ1-5,TRBV7-9,NA,15,TRBD1
TGTGCCAGCAGCTCCCGAGCCTCAGGGGTAACTGAAGGAAAACTGTTTTTT,CASSSRASGVTEGKLFF,TRBJ1-4,TRBV7-4,NA,17,NA
TGTGCCAGCAGCGAGGACAGCTGGACTGAAGCTTTCTTT,CASSEDSWTEAFF,TRBJ1-1,TRBV28,NA,13,NA
TGTGCCAGCTGTTTCACCGTCGGTTCACCCCTCCACTTT,CASCFTVGSPLHF,TRBJ1-6,TRBV6-5,NA,13,NA
TGCAGTGCTAGAGAGGGAGGGAACCAAGAGACCCAGTACTTC,CSAREGGNQETQYF,TRBJ2-5,TRBV20-1,few,14,TRBD2
TGTGCCAGCAGCGAGATGACAACAGGGGGCTGGGGCTACACCTTC,CASSEMTTGGWGYTF,TRBJ1-2,TRBV2,many,15,TRBD1
TGTGCCAGCAGTGACCCGAGGAGGACCGGGGAGCTGTTTTTT,CASSDPRRTGELFF,TRBJ2-2,TRBV25-1,NA,14,NA
TGCAGTGGCTGGGGTCACTTAAACACTGAAGCTTTCTTT,CSGWGHLNTEAFF,TRBJ1-1,TRBV20-1,few,13,NA
TGTGCCAGCAGCCAAGTAGTTGCCTGGACGGACTCCTACGAGCAGTACTTC,CASSQVVAWTDSYEQYF,TRBJ2-7,TRBV7-2,few,17,NA